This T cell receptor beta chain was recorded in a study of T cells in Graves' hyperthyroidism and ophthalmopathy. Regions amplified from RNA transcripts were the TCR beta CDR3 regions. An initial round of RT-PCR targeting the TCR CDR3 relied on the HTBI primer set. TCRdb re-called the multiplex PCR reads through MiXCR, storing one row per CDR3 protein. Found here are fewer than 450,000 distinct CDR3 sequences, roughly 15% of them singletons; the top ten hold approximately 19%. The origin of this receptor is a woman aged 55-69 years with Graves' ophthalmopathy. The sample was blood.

The CDR3 DNA reads TGTGCCAGCAGCCAAGCCTCGGTGCGGGTTACTGAAGCTTTCTTT. It is translated as CASSQASVRVTEAFF. The chain has TRBV3-1 and TRBJ1-1, with D unresolved. V lost 1 base, J lost 5 bases, and 14 bases lay in between. The CDR3 covers 15 residues. Germline V gene data show CDR1 as LGHDT and CDR2 as YNNKEL (reference sequence).